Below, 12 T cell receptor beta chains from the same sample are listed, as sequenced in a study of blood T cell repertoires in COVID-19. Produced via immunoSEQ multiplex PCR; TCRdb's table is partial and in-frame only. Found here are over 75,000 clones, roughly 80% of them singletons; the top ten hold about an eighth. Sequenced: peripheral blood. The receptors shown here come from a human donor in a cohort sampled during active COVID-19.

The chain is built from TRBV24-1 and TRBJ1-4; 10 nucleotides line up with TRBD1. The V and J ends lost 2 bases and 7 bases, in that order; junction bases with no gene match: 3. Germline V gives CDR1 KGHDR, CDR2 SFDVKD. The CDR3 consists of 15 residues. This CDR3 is CATSDSGTGVEKLFF. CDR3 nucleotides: TGTGCCACCAGTGATTCCGGGACAGGGGTTGAAAAACTGTTTTTT.

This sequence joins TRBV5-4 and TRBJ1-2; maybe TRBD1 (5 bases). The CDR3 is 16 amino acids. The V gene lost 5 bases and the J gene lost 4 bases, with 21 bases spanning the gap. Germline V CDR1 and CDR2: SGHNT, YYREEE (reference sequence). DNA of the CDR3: TGTGCCAGCAGAGCCGGGACTCCCACCGGCCTCTATGGCTACACCTTC. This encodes CASRAGTPTGLYGYTF. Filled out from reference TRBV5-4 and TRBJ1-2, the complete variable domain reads ETGVTQSPTHLIKTRGQQVTLRCSSQSGHNTVSWYQQALGQGPQFIFQYYREEENGRGNFPPRFSGLQFPNYSSELNVNALELDDSALYLCASRAGTPTGLYGYTFGSGTRLTVV.

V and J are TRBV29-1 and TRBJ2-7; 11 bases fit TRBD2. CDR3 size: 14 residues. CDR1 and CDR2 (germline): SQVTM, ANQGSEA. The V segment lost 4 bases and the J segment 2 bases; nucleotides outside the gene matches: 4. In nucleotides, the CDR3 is TGCAGCGTTGGACTAGCGGGACAACCCTACGAGCAGTACTTC. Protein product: CSVGLAGQPYEQYF.

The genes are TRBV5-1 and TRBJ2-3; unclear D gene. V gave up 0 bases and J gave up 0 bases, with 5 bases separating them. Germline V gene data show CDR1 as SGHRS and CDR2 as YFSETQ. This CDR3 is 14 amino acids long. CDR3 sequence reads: CASSLDLSTDTQYF. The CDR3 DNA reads TGCGCCAGCAGCTTGGATCTGAGCACAGATACGCAGTATTTT.

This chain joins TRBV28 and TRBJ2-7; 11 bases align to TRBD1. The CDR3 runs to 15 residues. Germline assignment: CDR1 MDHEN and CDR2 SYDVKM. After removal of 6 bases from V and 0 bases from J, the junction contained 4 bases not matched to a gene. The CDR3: CASRIGTGGSYEQYF. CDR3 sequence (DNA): TGTGCCAGCAGGATAGGGACAGGGGGCTCCTACGAGCAGTACTTC.

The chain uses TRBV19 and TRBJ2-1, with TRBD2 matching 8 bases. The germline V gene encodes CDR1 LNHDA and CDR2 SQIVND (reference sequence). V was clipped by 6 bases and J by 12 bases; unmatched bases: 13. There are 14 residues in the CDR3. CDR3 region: CASRESGRRLRQFF. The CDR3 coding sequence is TGTGCCAGTAGGGAGAGCGGGAGAAGATTGCGGCAGTTCTTC.

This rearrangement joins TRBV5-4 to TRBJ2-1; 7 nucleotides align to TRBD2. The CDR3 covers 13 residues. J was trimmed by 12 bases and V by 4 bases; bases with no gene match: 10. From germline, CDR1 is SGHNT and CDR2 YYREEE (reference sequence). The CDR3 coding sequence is TGTGCCAGCAGCACATCTAGCGGTGGGGTGCAGTTCTTC. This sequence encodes CASSTSSGGVQFF. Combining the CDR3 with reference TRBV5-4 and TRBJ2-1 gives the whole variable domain ETGVTQSPTHLIKTRGQQVTLRCSSQSGHNTVSWYQQALGQGPQFIFQYYREEENGRGNFPPRFSGLQFPNYSSELNVNALELDDSALYLCASSTSSGGVQFFGPGTRLTVL.

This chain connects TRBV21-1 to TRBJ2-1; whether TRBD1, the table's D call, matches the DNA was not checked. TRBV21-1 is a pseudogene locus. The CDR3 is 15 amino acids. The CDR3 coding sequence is TGTGCCAGCAGCTTACAGGGGGCTTACTACAATGAGCAGTTCTTC. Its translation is CASSLQGAYYNEQFF.

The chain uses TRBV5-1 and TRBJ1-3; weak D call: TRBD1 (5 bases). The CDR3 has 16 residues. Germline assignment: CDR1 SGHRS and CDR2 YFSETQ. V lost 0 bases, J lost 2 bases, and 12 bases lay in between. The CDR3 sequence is CASSLDLTGAGNTIYF. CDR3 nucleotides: TGCGCCAGCAGCTTGGACCTAACGGGGGCTGGAAACACCATATATTTT.

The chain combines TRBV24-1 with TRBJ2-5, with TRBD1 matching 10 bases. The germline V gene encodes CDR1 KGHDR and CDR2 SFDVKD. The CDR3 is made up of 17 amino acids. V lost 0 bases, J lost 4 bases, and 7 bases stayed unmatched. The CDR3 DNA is TGTGCCACCAGTGATTTGGAGCCGGGACAGGGGTTAGAGACCCAGTACTTC. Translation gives CATSDLEPGQGLETQYF.

The DNA of the CDR3 is TGCGCCAGCTCCCAGGGGGCTTCCTACAATGAGCAGTTCTTC. It encodes CASSQGASYNEQFF. V usage is TRBV4-3 and J usage is TRBJ2-1; 8 bases fit TRBD1. Germline CDR1 is LGHNA and CDR2 is YSLEER. This CDR3 has 14 residues. V gave up 8 bases and J gave up 1 base; unmatched junction bases: 4.

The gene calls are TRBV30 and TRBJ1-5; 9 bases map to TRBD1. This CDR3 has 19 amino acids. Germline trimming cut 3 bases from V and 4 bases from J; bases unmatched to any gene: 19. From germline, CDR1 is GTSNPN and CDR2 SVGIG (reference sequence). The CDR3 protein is CAWSDPGQGKVIGNQPQHF. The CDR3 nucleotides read TGTGCCTGGAGCGACCCGGGACAGGGAAAGGTTATAGGGAATCAGCCCCAGCATTTT. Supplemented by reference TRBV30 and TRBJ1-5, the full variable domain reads SQTIHQWPATLVQPVGSPLSLECTVEGTSNPNLYWYRQAAGRGLQLLFYSVGIGQISSEVPQNLSASRPQDRQFILSSKKLLLSDSGFYLCAWSDPGQGKVIGNQPQHFGDGTRLSIL.